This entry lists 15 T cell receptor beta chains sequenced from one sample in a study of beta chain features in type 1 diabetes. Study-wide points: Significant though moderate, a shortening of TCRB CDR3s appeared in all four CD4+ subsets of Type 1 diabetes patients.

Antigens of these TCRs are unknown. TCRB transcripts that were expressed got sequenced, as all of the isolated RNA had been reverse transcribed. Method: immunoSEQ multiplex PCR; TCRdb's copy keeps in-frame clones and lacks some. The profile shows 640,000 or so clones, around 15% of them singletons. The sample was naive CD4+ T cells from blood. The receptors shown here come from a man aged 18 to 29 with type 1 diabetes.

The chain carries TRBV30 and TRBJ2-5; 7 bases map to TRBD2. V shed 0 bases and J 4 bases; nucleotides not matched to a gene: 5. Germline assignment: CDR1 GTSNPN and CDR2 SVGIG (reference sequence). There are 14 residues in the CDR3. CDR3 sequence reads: CAWSVSGGAETQYF. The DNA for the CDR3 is TGTGCCTGGAGTGTCTCGGGGGGAGCAGAGACCCAGTACTTC. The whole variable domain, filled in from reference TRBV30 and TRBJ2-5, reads SQTIHQWPATLVQPVGSPLSLECTVEGTSNPNLYWYRQAAGRGLQLLFYSVGIGQISSEVPQNLSASRPQDRQFILSSKKLLLSDSGFYLCAWSVSGGAETQYFGPGTRLLVL.

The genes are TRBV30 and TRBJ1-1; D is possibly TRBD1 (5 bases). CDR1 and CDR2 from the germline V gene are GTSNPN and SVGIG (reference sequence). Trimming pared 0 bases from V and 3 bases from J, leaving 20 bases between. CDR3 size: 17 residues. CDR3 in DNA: TGTGCCTGGAGTGTAGACCCCCATTTACCGGGGGACACTGAAGCTTTCTTT. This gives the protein CAWSVDPHLPGDTEAFF.

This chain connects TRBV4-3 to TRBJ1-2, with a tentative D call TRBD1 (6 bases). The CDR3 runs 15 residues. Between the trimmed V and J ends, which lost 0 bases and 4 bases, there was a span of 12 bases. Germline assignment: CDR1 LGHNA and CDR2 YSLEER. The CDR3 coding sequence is TGCGCCAGCAGCCAAGAAGGGGGGCCGGGCTATGGCTACACCTTC. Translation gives CASSQEGGPGYGYTF.

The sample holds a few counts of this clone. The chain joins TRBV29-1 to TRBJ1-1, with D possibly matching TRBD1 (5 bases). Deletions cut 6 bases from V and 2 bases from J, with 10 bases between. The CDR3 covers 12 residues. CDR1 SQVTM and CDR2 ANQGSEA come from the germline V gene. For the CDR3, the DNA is TGCAGCGTACAAGGGACCAACACTGAAGCTTTCTTT. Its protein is CSVQGTNTEAFF.

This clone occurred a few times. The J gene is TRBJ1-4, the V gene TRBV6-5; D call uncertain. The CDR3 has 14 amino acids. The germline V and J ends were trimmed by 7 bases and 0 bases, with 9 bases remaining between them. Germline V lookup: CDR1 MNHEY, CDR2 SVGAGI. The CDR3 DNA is TGTGCCAGCACCCCACTCGCAACTAATGAAAAACTGTTTTTT. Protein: CASTPLATNEKLFF.

The CDR3 nucleotides are TGTGCCAGCAGCCAAGAAGGCGGGTTTGAAGAGACCCAGTACTTC. Translation: CASSQEGGFEETQYF. The chain is built from TRBV4-2 and TRBJ2-5, with D perhaps matching TRBD2 (5 bases). V lost 0 bases to trimming and J lost 3 bases, with 11 bases between them. This CDR3 contains 15 residues. CDR1 is LGHNA and CDR2 is YNFKEQ in the germline V gene.

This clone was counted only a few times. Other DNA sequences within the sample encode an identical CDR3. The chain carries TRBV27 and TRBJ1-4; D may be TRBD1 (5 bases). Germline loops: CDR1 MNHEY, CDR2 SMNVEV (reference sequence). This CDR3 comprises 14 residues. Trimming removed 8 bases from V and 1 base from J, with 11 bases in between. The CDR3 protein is CASRPGGTNEKLFF. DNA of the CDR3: TGTGCCAGCCGCCCCGGGGGAACTAATGAAAAACTGTTTTTT.

The CDR3 spells CASSRAGVAHEQYF. The CDR3, as DNA: TGTGCCAGCAGCCGAGCGGGAGTTGCCCACGAGCAGTACTTC. The chain is built from TRBV25-1 and TRBJ2-7; 8 nucleotides match TRBD2. Germline V gives CDR1 MGHDK, CDR2 SYGVNS. The trim removed 6 bases at V and 5 bases at J, leaving 9 bases unmatched. This CDR3 comprises 14 residues.

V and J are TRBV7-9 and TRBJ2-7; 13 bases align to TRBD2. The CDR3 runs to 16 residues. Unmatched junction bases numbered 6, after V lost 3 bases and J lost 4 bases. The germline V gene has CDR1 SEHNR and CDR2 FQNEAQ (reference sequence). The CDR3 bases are TGTGCCAGCAGCTTCGCCCGACTAGCGGGGGGTTACGAGCAGTACTTC. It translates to CASSFARLAGGYEQYF.

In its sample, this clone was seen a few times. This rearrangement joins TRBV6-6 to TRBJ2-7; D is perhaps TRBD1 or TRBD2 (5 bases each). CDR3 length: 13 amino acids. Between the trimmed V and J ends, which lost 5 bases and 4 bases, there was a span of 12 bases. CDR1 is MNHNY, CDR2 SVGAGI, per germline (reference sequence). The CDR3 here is CASSGGMIYEQYF. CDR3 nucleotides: TGTGCCAGCAGTGGGGGAATGATTTACGAGCAGTACTTC.

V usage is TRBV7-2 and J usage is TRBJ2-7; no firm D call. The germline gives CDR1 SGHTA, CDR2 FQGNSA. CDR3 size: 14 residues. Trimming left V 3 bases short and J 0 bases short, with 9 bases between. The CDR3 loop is CASSLTLSSYEQYF. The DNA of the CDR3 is TGTGCCAGCAGCTTGACACTAAGCTCCTACGAGCAGTACTTC. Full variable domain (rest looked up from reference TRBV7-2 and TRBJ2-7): GAGVSQSPSNKVTEKGKDVELRCDPISGHTALYWYRQSLGQGLEFLIYFQGNSAPDKSGLPSDRFSAERTGGSVSTLTIQRTQQEDSAVYLCASSLTLSSYEQYFGPGTRLTVT.

The CDR3 reads CASSQVARVSYEQYF. The CDR3, as DNA: TGCGCCAGCAGCCAAGTAGCCAGGGTCTCCTACGAGCAGTACTTC. V usage is TRBV4-1 and J usage is TRBJ2-7, with D tentatively TRBD1 (5 bases). This CDR3 spans 15 amino acids. With 1 base removed from V and 0 bases from J, the gap between germline ends came to 10 bases. Per germline, CDR1 MGHRA and CDR2 YSYEKL.

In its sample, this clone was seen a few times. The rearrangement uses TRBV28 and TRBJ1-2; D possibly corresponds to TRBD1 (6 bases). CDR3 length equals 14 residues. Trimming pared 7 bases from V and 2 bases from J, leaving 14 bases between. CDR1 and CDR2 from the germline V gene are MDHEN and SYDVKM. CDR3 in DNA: TGTGCCAGCACCACCTCGGACAGAAACTATGGCTACACCTTC. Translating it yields CASTTSDRNYGYTF.

CDR3 sequence: CATSSLAGVPGELFF. In DNA, the CDR3 is TGTGCCACCAGCAGCCTAGCGGGAGTCCCCGGGGAGCTGTTTTTT. The chain uses TRBV15 and TRBJ2-2, with 10 bases fitting TRBD2. The CDR3 sequence is 15 residues long. V lost 3 bases and J lost 6; bases outside the gene matches: 4. Germline values: CDR1 LNHNV, CDR2 YYDKDF (reference sequence). The entire variable domain, with the rest obtained from reference TRBV15 and TRBJ2-2, is as follows: DAMVIQNPRYQVTQFGKPVTLSCSQTLNHNVMYWYQQKSSQAPKLLFHYYDKDFNNEADTPDNFQSRRPNTSFCFLDIRSPGLGDTAMYLCATSSLAGVPGELFFGEGSRLTVL.

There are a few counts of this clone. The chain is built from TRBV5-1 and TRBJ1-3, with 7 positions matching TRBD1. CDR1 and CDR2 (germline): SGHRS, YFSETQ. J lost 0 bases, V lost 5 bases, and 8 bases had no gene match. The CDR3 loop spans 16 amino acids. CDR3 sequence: CASSFITGVSGNTIYF. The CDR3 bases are TGCGCCAGCAGTTTCATTACAGGGGTCTCTGGAAACACCATATATTTT.